A single sample is the source of the 11 T cell receptor beta chains below, sequenced in a study of technical replicates of blood from a handful of donors. Profiling relied on immunoSEQ multiplex PCR, and the TCRdb table lists in-frame clones only, not all of them. The sample lists about 75,000 clones; approximately 96% were seen once. The sequenced sample consisted of T cells isolated from PBMCs. These receptors all stem from a human donor in good health.

The chain employs TRBV6-5 and TRBJ2-1; the match to TRBD2 covers 9 bases. Losses at the gene ends were 5 bases for V and 5 bases for J; bases not matched to a gene: 7. The germline V gene has CDR1 MNHEY and CDR2 SVGAGI. The CDR3 has 15 residues. CDR3 amino acids: CASSRPSGKDNEQFF. Written as DNA, the CDR3 is TGTGCCAGCAGTCGACCTAGCGGGAAGGACAATGAGCAGTTCTTC.

The chain uses TRBV30 and TRBJ1-4, with a possible D match to TRBD1 (6 bases). CDR1 GTSNPN and CDR2 SVGIG come from the germline V gene (reference sequence). Trimming shortened V by 2 bases and J by 8 bases, and 21 bases separated the two germline ends. This CDR3 is built from 16 residues. The CDR3, as DNA: TGTGCCTGGAGTAGGGGGAAGAATCGGAGCTACGAAAAACTGTTTTTT. It codes for CAWSRGKNRSYEKLFF.

V gene TRBV27 combines with J gene TRBJ2-7, with a tentative D call TRBD1 (5 bases). Between the trimmed V and J ends, which lost 6 bases and 3 bases, there was a span of 15 bases. CDR3 length equals 14 residues. Germline assignment: CDR1 MNHEY and CDR2 SMNVEV (reference sequence). The CDR3 sequence: CASRLREDIYEQYF. CDR3 in DNA: TGTGCCAGCAGGCTCAGGGAAGATATCTACGAGCAGTACTTC.

The chain recombines TRBV2 with TRBJ2-3, with 10 bases identical to TRBD2. There are 16 residues in the CDR3. V was clipped by 1 base and J by 4 bases; unmatched bases: 5. Germline V gene sequence: CDR1 SNHLY, CDR2 FYNNEI. The CDR3 region has the DNA TGTGCCAGCAGTGAAGATCCTAGCGGGAGAGCAGATACGCAGTATTTT. This gives the protein CASSEDPSGRADTQYF.

This chain links TRBV5-4 with TRBJ2-7; TRBD2 matches 11 bases. The junction had 5 bases not matched to a gene; V was cut back by 0 bases and J by 6 bases. In germline, CDR1 is SGHNT, CDR2 YYREEE (reference sequence). The CDR3 sequence is 15 residues long. CDR3 in DNA: TGTGCCAGCAGCTTGGGAGGACTAGCGGGTGTCGAGCAGTACTTC. This sequence encodes CASSLGGLAGVEQYF.

This rearrangement joins TRBV9 to TRBJ2-7, with D possibly being TRBD1 (6 bases). V was shortened by 3 bases and J by 4 bases, with 8 bases between the two germline ends. This CDR3 contains 12 residues. Germline CDR1 is SGDLS and CDR2 is YYNGEE. The CDR3 reads CASSGQDYEQYF. The CDR3 bases are TGTGCCAGCAGCGGACAGGATTACGAGCAGTACTTC.

V usage is TRBV4-3 and J usage is TRBJ2-1; D is ambiguous. Between the trimmed V and J ends, which lost 0 bases and 0 bases, there was a span of 15 bases. Germline V gene lookup returns CDR1 LGHNA and CDR2 YSLEER. The CDR3 has 18 amino acids. The CDR3 DNA follows: TGCGCCAGCAGCCAAGATACCCCTCCAGGAAGCTCCTACAATGAGCAGTTCTTC. Amino acid sequence: CASSQDTPPGSSYNEQFF.

This chain uses TRBV19 with TRBJ2-6; D is possibly TRBD2 (5 bases). Germline V CDR1 and CDR2: LNHDA, SQIVND (reference sequence). Trimming cost V 6 bases and J 3 bases, with 18 bases left between them. CDR3 length: 17 residues. The CDR3 loop is CASSRPSGFNGANVLTF. CDR3 bases: TGTGCCAGTAGCCGCCCCTCGGGGTTTAATGGGGCCAACGTCCTGACTTTC.

CDR3: CASTYRQGETQYF. Written as DNA, the CDR3 is TGTGCCAGCACCTATCGGCAGGGAGAGACCCAGTACTTC. The chain is built from TRBV14 and TRBJ2-5; a weak D match, TRBD1 (5 bases). Germline V lookup: CDR1 SGHDN, CDR2 FVKESK. The CDR3 consists of 13 residues. With 7 bases removed from V and 4 bases from J, the gap between germline ends came to 13 bases.

This clone was seen only once. The J gene is TRBJ1-1, the V gene TRBV2; 10 nucleotides line up with TRBD1. This CDR3 is built from 15 residues. V shed 7 bases and J 3 bases; nucleotides not matched to a gene: 8. Germline lookup yields CDR1 SNHLY and CDR2 FYNNEI. The CDR3 loop reads CASIEETGGYTEAFF. The CDR3 DNA is TGTGCCAGCATCGAAGAGACAGGGGGCTACACTGAAGCTTTCTTT.

V usage is TRBV9 and J usage is TRBJ2-7, with D possibly being TRBD1 (5 bases). Germline CDR1 SGDLS, CDR2 YYNGEE. V was pared by 4 bases and J by 6 bases, with 20 bases between. The CDR3 runs 15 residues. The CDR3 DNA reads TGTGCCAGCAGCCCACAGGCCAAAGCTTCCGGCGAGCAGTACTTC. Its protein is CASSPQAKASGEQYF.